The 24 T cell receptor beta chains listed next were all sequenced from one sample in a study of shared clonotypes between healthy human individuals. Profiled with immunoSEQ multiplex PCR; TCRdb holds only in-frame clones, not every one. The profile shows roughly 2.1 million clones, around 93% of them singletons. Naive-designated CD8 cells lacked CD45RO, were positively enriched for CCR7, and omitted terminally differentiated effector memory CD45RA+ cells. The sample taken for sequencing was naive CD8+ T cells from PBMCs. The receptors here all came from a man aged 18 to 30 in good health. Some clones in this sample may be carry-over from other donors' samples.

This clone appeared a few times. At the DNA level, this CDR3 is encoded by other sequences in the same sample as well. This CDR3 reads CASSVEGNYGYTF. CDR3 DNA: TGTGCCAGCAGCGTAGAAGGGAACTATGGCTACACCTTC. J is TRBJ1-2 and V is TRBV9; D not certain. The germline V and J ends were trimmed by 0 bases and 2 bases, with 5 bases remaining between them. This CDR3 has 13 residues. CDR1 is SGDLS and CDR2 is YYNGEE in the germline V gene.

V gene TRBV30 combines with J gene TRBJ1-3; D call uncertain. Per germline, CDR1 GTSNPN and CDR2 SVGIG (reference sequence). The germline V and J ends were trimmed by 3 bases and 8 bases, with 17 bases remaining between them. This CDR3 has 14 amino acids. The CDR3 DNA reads TGTGCCTGGAGGTGGGAAGGCGCGGGAGACACCATATATTTT. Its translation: CAWRWEGAGDTIYF.

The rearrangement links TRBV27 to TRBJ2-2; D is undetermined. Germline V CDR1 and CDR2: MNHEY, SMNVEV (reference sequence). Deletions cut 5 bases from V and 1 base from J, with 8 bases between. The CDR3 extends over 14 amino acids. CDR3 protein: CASSDQQNTGELFF. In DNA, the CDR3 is TGTGCCAGCAGTGACCAACAGAACACCGGGGAGCTGTTTTTT.

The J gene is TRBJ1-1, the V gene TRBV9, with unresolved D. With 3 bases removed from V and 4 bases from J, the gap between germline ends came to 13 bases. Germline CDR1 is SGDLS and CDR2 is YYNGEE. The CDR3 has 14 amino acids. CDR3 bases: TGTGCCAGCAGCGGTGGGGTCGGGAGCACTGAAGCTTTCTTT. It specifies CASSGGVGSTEAFF.

CDR3 sequence: CASSGTGTGGYGGANVLTF. The CDR3 region has the DNA TGTGCCAGCAGCGGAACCGGGACAGGGGGCTACGGTGGGGCCAACGTCCTGACTTTC. This chain links TRBV9 with TRBJ2-6, with 12 nucleotides matching TRBD1. CDR3 size: 19 residues. Germline CDR1 and CDR2: SGDLS and YYNGEE. V was clipped by 3 bases and J by 3 bases; unmatched bases: 10.

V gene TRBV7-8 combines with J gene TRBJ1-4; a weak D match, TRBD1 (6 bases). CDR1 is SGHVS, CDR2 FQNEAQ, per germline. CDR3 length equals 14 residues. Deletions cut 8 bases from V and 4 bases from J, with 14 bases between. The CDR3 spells CASRSGAVNEKLFF. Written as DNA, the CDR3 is TGTGCCAGCCGGTCGGGGGCAGTTAATGAAAAACTGTTTTTT.

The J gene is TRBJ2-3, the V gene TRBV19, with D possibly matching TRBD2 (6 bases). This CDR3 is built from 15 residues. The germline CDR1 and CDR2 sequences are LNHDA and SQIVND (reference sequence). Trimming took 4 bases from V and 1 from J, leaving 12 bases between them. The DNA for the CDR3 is TGTGCCAGTAGTAAGACTAGTAAGGGCACAGATACGCAGTATTTT. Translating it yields CASSKTSKGTDTQYF. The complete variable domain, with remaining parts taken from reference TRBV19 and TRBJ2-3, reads DGGITQSPKYLFRKEGQNVTLSCEQNLNHDAMYWYRQDPGQGLRLIYYSQIVNDFQKGDIAEGYSVSREKKESFPLTVTSAQKNPTAFYLCASSKTSKGTDTQYFGPGTRLTVL.

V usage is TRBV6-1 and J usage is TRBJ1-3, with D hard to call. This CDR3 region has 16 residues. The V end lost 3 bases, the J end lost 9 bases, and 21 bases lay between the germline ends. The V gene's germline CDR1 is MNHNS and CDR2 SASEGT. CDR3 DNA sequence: TGTGCCAGCAGTGACCGACCCCAGGAAGAGGTCGGCACCATATATTTT. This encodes CASSDRPQEEVGTIYF.

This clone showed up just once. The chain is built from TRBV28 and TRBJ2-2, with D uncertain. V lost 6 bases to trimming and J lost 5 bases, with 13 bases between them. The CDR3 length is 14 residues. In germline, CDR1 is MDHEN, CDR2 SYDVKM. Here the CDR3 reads CASRARPKTGELFF. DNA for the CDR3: TGTGCCAGCAGAGCCCGGCCAAAAACCGGGGAGCTGTTTTTT.

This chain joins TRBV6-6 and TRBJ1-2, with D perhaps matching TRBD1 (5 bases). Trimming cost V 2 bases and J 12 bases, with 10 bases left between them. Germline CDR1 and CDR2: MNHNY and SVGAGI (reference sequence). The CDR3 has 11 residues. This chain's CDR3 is CASSYVGEDTF. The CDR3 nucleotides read TGTGCCAGCAGTTACGTAGGGGAAGACACCTTC.

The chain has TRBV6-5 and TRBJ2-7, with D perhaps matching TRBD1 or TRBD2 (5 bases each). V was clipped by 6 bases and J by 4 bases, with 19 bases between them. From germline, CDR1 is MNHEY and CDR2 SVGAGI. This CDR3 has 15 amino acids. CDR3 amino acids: CASSPGLTPDYEQYF. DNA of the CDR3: TGTGCCAGCAGCCCGGGGCTAACTCCCGATTACGAGCAGTACTTC.

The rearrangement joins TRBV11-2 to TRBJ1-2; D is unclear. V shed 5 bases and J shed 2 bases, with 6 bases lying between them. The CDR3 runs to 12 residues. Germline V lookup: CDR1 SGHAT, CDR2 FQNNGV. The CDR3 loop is CASSPENYGYTF. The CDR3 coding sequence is TGTGCCAGCAGCCCTGAAAACTATGGCTACACCTTC.

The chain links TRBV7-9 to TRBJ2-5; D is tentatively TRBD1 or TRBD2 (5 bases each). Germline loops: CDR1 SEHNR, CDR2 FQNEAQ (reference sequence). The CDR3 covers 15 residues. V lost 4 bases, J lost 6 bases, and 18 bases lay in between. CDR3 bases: TGTGCCAGCAGCTCCCCCATTGGGGACGGGAAGACCCAGTACTTC. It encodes CASSSPIGDGKTQYF.

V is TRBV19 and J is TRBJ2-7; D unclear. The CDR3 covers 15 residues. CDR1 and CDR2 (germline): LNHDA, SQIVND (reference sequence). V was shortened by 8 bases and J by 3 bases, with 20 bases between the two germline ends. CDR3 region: CASSEGRHRIYEQYF. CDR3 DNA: TGTGCCAGTTCGGAAGGACGCCATAGGATCTACGAGCAGTACTTC. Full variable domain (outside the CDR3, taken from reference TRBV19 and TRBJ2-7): DGGITQSPKYLFRKEGQNVTLSCEQNLNHDAMYWYRQDPGQGLRLIYYSQIVNDFQKGDIAEGYSVSREKKESFPLTVTSAQKNPTAFYLCASSEGRHRIYEQYFGPGTRLTVT.

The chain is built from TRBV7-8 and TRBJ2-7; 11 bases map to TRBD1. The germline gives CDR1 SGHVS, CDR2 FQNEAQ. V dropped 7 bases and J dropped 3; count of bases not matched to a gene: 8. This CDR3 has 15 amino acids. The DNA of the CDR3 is TGTGCCAGCACCAGAACCGGGACAGGGGGCTACGAGCAGTACTTC. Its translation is CASTRTGTGGYEQYF.

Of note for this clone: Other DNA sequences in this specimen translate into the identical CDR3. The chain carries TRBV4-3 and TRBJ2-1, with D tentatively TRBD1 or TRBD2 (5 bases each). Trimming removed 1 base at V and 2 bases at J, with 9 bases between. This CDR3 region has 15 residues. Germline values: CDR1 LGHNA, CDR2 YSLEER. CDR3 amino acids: CASSQARGTYNEQFF. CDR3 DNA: TGCGCCAGCAGCCAAGCGAGGGGTACCTACAATGAGCAGTTCTTC.

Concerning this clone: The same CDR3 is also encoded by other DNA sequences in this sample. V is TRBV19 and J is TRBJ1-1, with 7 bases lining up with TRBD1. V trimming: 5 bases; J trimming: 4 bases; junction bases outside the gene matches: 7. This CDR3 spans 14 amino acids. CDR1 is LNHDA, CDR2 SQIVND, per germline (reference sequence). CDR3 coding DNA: TGTGCCAGTAGTCTCATAGGGGGCGGCACTGAAGCTTTCTTT. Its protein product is CASSLIGGGTEAFF.

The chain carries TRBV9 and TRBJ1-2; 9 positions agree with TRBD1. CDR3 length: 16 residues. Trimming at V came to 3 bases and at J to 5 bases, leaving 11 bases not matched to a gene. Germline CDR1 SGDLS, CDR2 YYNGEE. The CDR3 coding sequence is TGTGCCAGCAGCGCTCCCACTGGGACAGGGAAATATGGCTACACCTTC. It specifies CASSAPTGTGKYGYTF.

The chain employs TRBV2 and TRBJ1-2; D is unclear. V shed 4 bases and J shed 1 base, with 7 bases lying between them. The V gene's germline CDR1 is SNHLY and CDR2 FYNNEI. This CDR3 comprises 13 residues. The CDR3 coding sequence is TGTGCCAGCAGTGGGGTCGGTAACTATGGCTACACCTTC. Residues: CASSGVGNYGYTF.

The CDR3 DNA follows: TGTGCCACCAGCAGAGCCTGGGTCCAGAACACTGAAGCTTTCTTT. Its protein is CATSRAWVQNTEAFF. The chain couples TRBV15 to TRBJ1-1, with D hard to call. There are 15 residues in the CDR3. The ends were cut back, 1 base at V and 1 base at J, with 10 bases in the middle. The germline V gene encodes CDR1 LNHNV and CDR2 YYDKDF (reference sequence).

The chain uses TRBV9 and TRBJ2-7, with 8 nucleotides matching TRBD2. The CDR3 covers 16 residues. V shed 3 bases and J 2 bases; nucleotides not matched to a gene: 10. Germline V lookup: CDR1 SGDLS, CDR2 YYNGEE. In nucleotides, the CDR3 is TGTGCCAGCAGCGGCCCGCTAGCGGGTGGGACCTACGAGCAGTACTTC. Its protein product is CASSGPLAGGTYEQYF. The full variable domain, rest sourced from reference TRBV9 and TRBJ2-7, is DSGVTQTPKHLITATGQRVTLRCSPRSGDLSVYWYQQSLDQGLQFLIQYYNGEERAKGNILERFSAQQFPDLHSELNLSSLELGDSALYFCASSGPLAGGTYEQYFGPGTRLTVT.

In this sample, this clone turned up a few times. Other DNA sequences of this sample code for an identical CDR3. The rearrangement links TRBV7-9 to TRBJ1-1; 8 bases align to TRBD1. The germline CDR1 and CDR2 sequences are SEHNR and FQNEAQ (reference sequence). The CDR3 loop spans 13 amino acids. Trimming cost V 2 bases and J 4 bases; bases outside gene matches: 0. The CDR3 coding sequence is TGTGCCAGCAGCTTAACAGGGGGCACTGAAGCTTTCTTT. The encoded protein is CASSLTGGTEAFF.

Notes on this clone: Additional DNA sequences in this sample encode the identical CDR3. CDR3 nucleotides: TGTGCCAGCGGGGAAGGACGGACCTACGAGCAGTACTTC. Amino acids: CASGEGRTYEQYF. The chain couples TRBV27 to TRBJ2-7; D is undetermined. From germline, CDR1 is MNHEY and CDR2 SMNVEV (reference sequence). Trimming shortened V by 8 bases and J by 2 bases, and 13 bases separated the two germline ends. The CDR3 contains 13 residues.

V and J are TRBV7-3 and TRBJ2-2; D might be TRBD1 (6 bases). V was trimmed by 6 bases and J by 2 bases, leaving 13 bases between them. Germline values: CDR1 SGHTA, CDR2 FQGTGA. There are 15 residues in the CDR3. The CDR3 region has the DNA TGTGCCAGCAGGTCGAACAGGGAAAACACCGGGGAGCTGTTTTTT. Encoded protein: CASRSNRENTGELFF.